Following are 8 T cell receptor beta chains from one sample sequenced in a study of metastatic and nonmetastatic thyroid tumors. Through MiXCR, TCRdb re-clonotyped the PCR reads. This table holds tens of thousands of clones, 20% to 30% found once. Every patient was untreated before thyroid surgery. Sequencing used tumor tissue. These receptors all stem from a male donor with papillary thyroid cancer or a benign thyroid nodule (not recorded which). Some clones in this sample may be carry-over from other donors' samples.

In this sample, this clone is medium-sized. The genes are TRBV27 and TRBJ1-2; the match to TRBD1 covers 8 bases. Germline CDR1 MNHEY, CDR2 SMNVEV (reference sequence). V dropped 9 bases and J dropped 8; count of bases not matched to a gene: 5. The length of the CDR3 is 11 residues. CDR3 loop: CARDRGSGYTF. The CDR3 bases are TGTGCCAGAGACAGGGGCTCGGGCTACACCTTC.

This clone was observed at least ten times. The chain links TRBV11-1 to TRBJ1-1; unclear D gene. The ends were cut back, 2 bases at V and 0 bases at J, with 16 bases in the middle. Per the germline V gene, CDR1 is SGHAT and CDR2 is FQDESV (reference sequence). This CDR3 spans 17 amino acids. The CDR3 reads CASSLRGGASLNTEAFF. CDR3 coding DNA: TGTGCCAGCAGCTTACGAGGAGGTGCCAGCTTGAACACTGAAGCTTTCTTT.

Ten or more counts support this clone. This rearrangement joins TRBV7-9 to TRBJ2-6; no reliable D call. V shed 3 bases and J shed 4 bases, with 10 bases lying between them. Germline V lookup: CDR1 SEHNR, CDR2 FQNEAQ (reference sequence). This CDR3 region has 15 residues. CDR3 sequence (DNA): TGTGCCAGCAGCTTGGGAAGGCCCGGGGCCAACGTCCTGACTTTC. This sequence encodes CASSLGRPGANVLTF.

This chain links TRBV9 with TRBJ1-1, with D maybe TRBD1 (6 bases). The germline CDR1 and CDR2 sequences are SGDLS and YYNGEE. V lost 4 bases and J lost 6, with 19 bases in between. The CDR3 runs 15 residues. In DNA form, the CDR3 reads TGTGCCAGCAGCACCAGCCCAGGGGACTTACCTGAAGCTTTCTTT. Protein: CASSTSPGDLPEAFF.

This clone was seen repeatedly, ten times or more. This chain connects TRBV19 to TRBJ2-2; TRBD1 might be the D (5 bases). Trimming took off 5 bases at V and 4 bases at J, with 14 bases between the two ends. Germline V lookup: CDR1 LNHDA, CDR2 SQIVND (reference sequence). This CDR3 has 15 amino acids. DNA for the CDR3: TGTGCCAGTAGTTCAAAGGGGTGGGGCACCGGGGAGCTGTTTTTT. Translation gives CASSSKGWGTGELFF.

V and J are TRBV24-1 and TRBJ2-2; D assignment may be TRBD1 or TRBD2 (5 bases each). This CDR3 spans 15 amino acids. V dropped 0 bases and J dropped 5 bases, with 9 bases sitting between them. The germline V gene has CDR1 KGHDR and CDR2 SFDVKD. The CDR3 DNA reads as TGTGCCACCAGTGATTTGACTTGGGGGACCGGGGAGCTGTTTTTT. Protein product: CATSDLTWGTGELFF.

This clone has more than one count but fewer than ten. Possible read error: a much larger clone is one base away. V and J are TRBV7-2 and TRBJ1-1; a possible D gene is TRBD1 (5 bases). The CDR3 contains 13 residues. Trimming pared 1 base from V and 6 bases from J, leaving 9 bases between. The germline gives CDR1 SGHTA, CDR2 FQGNSA. The CDR3 nucleotides read TGTGCCAGCAGCTTAGAGAAAGGGGCTGAAGCTTTCTTT. Residues: CASSLEKGAEAFF.

This clone has ten or more counts. The J gene is TRBJ2-3, the V gene TRBV6-2 or TRBV6-3, with D perhaps being TRBD1 or TRBD2 (5 bases each). The CDR3 length is 14 residues. The V end was cut by 2 bases, the J end by 2 bases, with 8 bases between. CDR1 is MNHEY, CDR2 SVGEGT, per germline. The CDR3 sequence: CASSYGGATDTQYF. The CDR3 DNA reads TGTGCCAGCAGTTACGGGGGAGCCACAGATACGCAGTATTTT.